This passage covers 20 T cell receptor beta chains from one sample sequenced in a study of cytomegalovirus exposure and HLA in healthy donors. Researchers ran the PCR with 60 Vbeta and 13 Jbeta primers. The data were produced by immunoSEQ multiplex PCR, yet TCRdb's version contains in-frame clones alone and is incomplete. The sample has roughly 61,000 clones; 75% to 85% are singletons. The material sequenced was PBMCs. All receptors derive from a male donor in good health and CMV-seronegative.

The chain joins TRBV10-3 to TRBJ1-2, with 9 bases identical to TRBD1. Germline V gene data show CDR1 as ENHRY and CDR2 as SYGVKD. V trimming: 3 bases; J trimming: 8 bases; junction bases outside the gene matches: 4. The CDR3 has 13 residues. The CDR3 coding sequence is TGTGCCATCAGTGACACAGGGGGCTGGGGCTACACCTTC. Amino acids: CAISDTGGWGYTF.

The CDR3 protein is CASSQDLGGGSYEQYF. The CDR3 DNA sequence: TGCGCCAGCAGCCAAGATTTGGGGGGTGGCTCCTACGAGCAGTACTTC. This sequence joins TRBV4-3 and TRBJ2-7, with D possibly being TRBD2 (6 bases). Trimming left V 0 bases short and J 0 bases short, with 12 bases between. The CDR3 totals 16 residues. Per germline, CDR1 LGHNA and CDR2 YSLEER.

This sequence joins TRBV19 and TRBJ1-1; TRBD1 matches 9 bases. V shed 5 bases, J shed 1 base, and the junction held 8 bases outside the gene matches. The length of the CDR3 is 16 residues. Germline V gene data show CDR1 as LNHDA and CDR2 as SQIVND (reference sequence). The CDR3 loop reads CASSSVMDRGNTEAFF. In nucleotides, the CDR3 is TGTGCCAGTAGTTCGGTGATGGACAGGGGGAACACTGAAGCTTTCTTT.

The rearrangement uses TRBV9 and TRBJ2-1; 10 bases are shared with TRBD1. Per the germline V gene, CDR1 is SGDLS and CDR2 is YYNGEE. The CDR3 is made up of 16 amino acids. The V gene end was trimmed by 2 bases and the J gene end by 2 bases; junction bases not matched to a gene: 4. CDR3: CASSVWDRGTYNEQFF. In DNA, the CDR3 is TGTGCCAGCAGCGTGTGGGACAGGGGCACCTACAATGAGCAGTTCTTC. The full variable domain, its missing parts supplied by reference TRBV9 and TRBJ2-1, is DSGVTQTPKHLITATGQRVTLRCSPRSGDLSVYWYQQSLDQGLQFLIQYYNGEERAKGNILERFSAQQFPDLHSELNLSSLELGDSALYFCASSVWDRGTYNEQFFGPGTRLTVL.

The genes are TRBV5-1 and TRBJ1-1, with TRBD1 as a possible D gene (5 bases). The CDR3 sequence is 14 residues long. Germline V CDR1 and CDR2: SGHRS, YFSETQ. Trimming shortened V by 1 base and J by 4 bases, and 11 bases separated the two germline ends. CDR3 nucleotide sequence: TGCGCCAGCAGCTTGCAAGGGGCCGGCACTGAAGCTTTCTTT. Translating it yields CASSLQGAGTEAFF.

V gene TRBV27 combines with J gene TRBJ1-2; tentative D call: TRBD1 (6 bases). Germline V lookup: CDR1 MNHEY, CDR2 SMNVEV (reference sequence). V was pared by 6 bases and J by 6 bases, with 20 bases between. The CDR3 sequence is 15 residues long. The CDR3 DNA follows: TGTGCCAGCAGGCGCGGGGGGGGCGCCCCTAATGGCTACACCTTC. This codes for CASRRGGGAPNGYTF.

The V and J genes are TRBV4-3 and TRBJ1-4; D unresolved. Germline loops: CDR1 LGHNA, CDR2 YSLEER. V was trimmed by 1 base and J by 4 bases, leaving 13 bases between them. CDR3 length: 16 residues. The CDR3 loop is CASSQAHRGLNEKLFF. The CDR3 coding sequence is TGCGCCAGCAGCCAAGCCCACCGTGGCCTTAATGAAAAACTGTTTTTT.

Worth noting for this clone: Its ends do not fully match the called genes, so a read error is possible. This chain links TRBV6-8 with TRBJ1-3; D is unresolved. Germline V lookup: CDR1 MNHGY, CDR2 SAAAGT. The CDR3 runs 10 residues. The CDR3, as DNA: TGTGCCAGCAGCCCTAAAAAATCCGCCTTT. This codes for CASSPKKSAF.

V gene TRBV6-1 combines with J gene TRBJ2-1; 9 nucleotides line up with TRBD2. CDR1 and CDR2 from the germline V gene are MNHNS and SASEGT. The CDR3 has 13 residues. V lost 8 bases to trimming and J lost 2 bases; unmatched junction nucleotides: 1. In nucleotides, the CDR3 is TGTGCCAGCGTAGCGGGGGCCTACAATGAGCAGTTCTTC. This codes for CASVAGAYNEQFF.

This rearrangement joins TRBV7-7 to TRBJ2-2, with 7 bases that match TRBD1. This CDR3 spans 16 amino acids. The germline V gene has CDR1 SSHAT and CDR2 FNYEAQ (reference sequence). V dropped 2 bases and J dropped 0; count of bases not matched to a gene: 3. The CDR3 DNA reads TGTGCCAGCAGCTTATCCGGGACAGCGAACACCGGGGAGCTGTTTTTT. It specifies CASSLSGTANTGELFF.

V and J are TRBV9 and TRBJ2-7; TRBD1 is a possible D gene (6 bases). Trimming removed 0 bases from V and 3 bases from J, with 13 bases in between. Germline CDR1 SGDLS, CDR2 YYNGEE. The CDR3 length is 15 residues. The chain's CDR3 is CASSVGSTGIYEQYF. CDR3 bases: TGTGCCAGCAGCGTAGGGTCGACAGGAATCTACGAGCAGTACTTC.

About this clone itself: A read error may produce the germline difference seen at one junction end. The V gene is TRBV7-9, the J gene TRBJ1-2; unclear D gene. The V gene's germline CDR1 is SEHNR and CDR2 FQNEAQ (reference sequence). The CDR3 is made up of 10 amino acids. The CDR3 DNA reads as TGTTCCAGCAGCTTCGATGGCTACACCTTC. Translating gives CSSSFDGYTF.

The genes are TRBV6-6 and TRBJ2-1, with a possible D match to TRBD2 (6 bases). V was shortened by 6 bases and J by 0 bases, with 15 bases between the two germline ends. The CDR3 is 16 amino acids. Germline V CDR1 and CDR2: MNHNY, SVGAGI (reference sequence). The CDR3: CASSLSRGSSYNEQFF. CDR3 coding DNA: TGTGCCAGCAGCCTTTCCCGGGGGAGCTCCTACAATGAGCAGTTCTTC.

The V and J genes are TRBV6-1 and TRBJ2-7, with D maybe TRBD2 (5 bases). From germline, CDR1 is MNHNS and CDR2 SASEGT. This CDR3 has 13 residues. V shed 6 bases and J shed 8 bases, with 17 bases lying between them. The CDR3 here is CASRTGYPTKQYF. The DNA for the CDR3 is TGTGCCAGCAGGACGGGGTACCCTACGAAGCAGTACTTC.

This rearrangement joins TRBV5-1 to TRBJ2-3; D may be TRBD2 (5 bases). Germline V gene sequence: CDR1 SGHRS, CDR2 YFSETQ. V lost 1 base and J lost 0, with 12 bases in between. The CDR3 loop spans 16 amino acids. In DNA, the CDR3 is TGCGCCAGCAGCTTGAATCCGGGAACTAGCACAGATACGCAGTATTTT. It yields the protein CASSLNPGTSTDTQYF.

V and J are TRBV27 and TRBJ2-5, with D perhaps TRBD2 (6 bases). Germline V gene lookup returns CDR1 MNHEY and CDR2 SMNVEV (reference sequence). V dropped 3 bases and J dropped 9 bases, with 11 bases sitting between them. This CDR3 is built from 12 residues. In nucleotides, the CDR3 is TGTGCCAGCAGTTTGGCCGGAGGGGCCCAGTACTTC. As protein: CASSLAGGAQYF.

This chain joins TRBV29-1 and TRBJ1-1; TRBD1 matches at 11 bases. Germline trimming cut 5 bases from V and 3 bases from J; bases unmatched to any gene: 2. In germline, CDR1 is SQVTM, CDR2 ANQGSEA. CDR3 length equals 13 residues. The CDR3 DNA reads TGCAGCGTTCGGGGACAGGGGGACACTGAAGCTTTCTTT. It encodes CSVRGQGDTEAFF.

V and J are TRBV19 and TRBJ2-3; TRBD1 matches at 7 bases. The germline gives CDR1 LNHDA, CDR2 SQIVND (reference sequence). This CDR3 has 13 amino acids. After removal of 6 bases from V and 4 bases from J, the junction contained 4 bases not matched to a gene. The CDR3 region is CASSSQGADTQYF. CDR3 DNA sequence: TGTGCCAGTAGCTCGCAGGGGGCAGATACGCAGTATTTT.

The chain links TRBV6-5 to TRBJ1-2; 9 positions agree with TRBD1. The CDR3 extends over 15 amino acids. CDR1 and CDR2 (germline): MNHEY, SVGAGI. Trimming took 4 bases from V and 8 from J; bases not matched to a gene: 11. Here the CDR3 DNA reads TGTGCCAGCAGTTTACAAACCGGGACAGGGTGGGGCTACACCTTC. This gives the protein CASSLQTGTGWGYTF.

The chain employs TRBV16 and TRBJ1-5, with D hard to call. This CDR3 is built from 14 residues. V was clipped by 4 bases and J by 2 bases, with 9 bases between them. The V gene's germline CDR1 is KGHSY and CDR2 FQNENV. CDR3 residues: CASSPTLGNQPQHF. The DNA for the CDR3 is TGTGCCAGCAGCCCGACACTGGGCAATCAGCCCCAGCATTTT.